Below are 12 T cell receptor beta chains sequenced from a single sample in a study of blood T cell repertoires in COVID-19. Clones were read by immunoSEQ multiplex PCR, and TCRdb kept only the in-frame ones, dropping some. The table has about 390,000 clones, approximately 89% seen once. Sequenced: peripheral blood. The receptors shown here come from an older woman with COVID-19, enrolled during active disease.

The rearrangement joins TRBV7-2 to TRBJ2-1; maybe TRBD2 (5 bases). This CDR3 is built from 13 residues. CDR1 SGHTA and CDR2 FQGNSA come from the germline V gene. Trimming cost V 1 base and J 8 bases, with 9 bases left between them. As DNA, the CDR3 is TGTGCCAGCAGCTTAGAACGGGGATATGAGCAGTTCTTC. This gives the protein CASSLERGYEQFF.

J is TRBJ2-1 and V is TRBV6-4; TRBD1 is a possible D gene (5 bases). The V and J ends lost 0 bases and 4 bases respectively, with 10 bases between them. Germline loops: CDR1 MRHNA, CDR2 SNTAGT. This CDR3 has 15 amino acids. The CDR3 DNA follows: TGTGCCAGCAGTGACTCTTTTCAGGGTTACAATGAGCAGTTCTTC. Protein sequence: CASSDSFQGYNEQFF.

This chain links TRBV11-2 with TRBJ2-1; D is perhaps TRBD1 (6 bases). The germline V gene encodes CDR1 SGHAT and CDR2 FQNNGV. The ends were cut back, 0 bases at V and 6 bases at J, with 21 bases in the middle. The CDR3 spans 18 residues. Written as DNA, the CDR3 is TGTGCCAGCAGCTTAGAAAGAACTAAGGGTTTACAGGGCAATGAGCAGTTCTTC. Protein: CASSLERTKGLQGNEQFF.

The rearrangement uses TRBV29-1 and TRBJ1-1, with 10 positions matching TRBD1. CDR1 is SQVTM, CDR2 ANQGSEA, per germline. V lost 6 bases and J lost 3; bases outside the gene matches: 13. CDR3 length: 16 amino acids. The CDR3 loop reads CSVLPGQGTSYTEAFF. The DNA of the CDR3 is TGCAGCGTACTCCCGGGACAGGGGACGAGTTACACTGAAGCTTTCTTT.

The genes are TRBV6-5 and TRBJ1-6, with TRBD1 as a possible D gene (5 bases). Germline CDR1 is MNHEY and CDR2 is SVGAGI. The V end lost 0 bases, the J end lost 7 bases, and 13 bases lay between the germline ends. The length of the CDR3 is 16 residues. The CDR3 spells CASSYSIAGVNSPLHF. CDR3 DNA: TGTGCCAGCAGTTACTCCATTGCGGGGGTAAATTCACCCCTCCACTTT.

The table lists this clone with a few counts. V gene TRBV6-5 combines with J gene TRBJ2-2, with D possibly matching TRBD2 (5 bases). Deletions cut 0 bases from V and 5 bases from J, with 13 bases between. The germline V gene encodes CDR1 MNHEY and CDR2 SVGAGI. CDR3 length: 16 amino acids. The chain's CDR3 is CASSYSGGLVTGELFF. CDR3 bases: TGTGCCAGCAGTTACTCCGGCGGGTTGGTAACCGGGGAGCTGTTTTTT.

This clone showed up just once. This chain links TRBV7-4 with TRBJ1-1, with D possibly being TRBD1 (5 bases). CDR3 length: 14 residues. V lost 2 bases and J 1 base, leaving 8 bases between the germline ends. Germline V CDR1 and CDR2: SGHVT, SQSDAQ. Here the CDR3 DNA reads TGTGCCAGCAGCTTAAGACAGTCGAACACTGAAGCTTTCTTT. Amino acid sequence: CASSLRQSNTEAFF.

This clone was observed once. The chain carries TRBV11-3 and TRBJ2-6; possibly TRBD1 for D (6 bases). Trimming cost V 2 bases and J 2 bases, with 19 bases left between them. This CDR3 has 19 residues. Germline CDR1 and CDR2: SGHNT and YENEEA. The CDR3: CASSLRAGADSTGANVLTF. The CDR3 DNA follows: TGTGCCAGCAGCTTAAGGGCAGGGGCCGATAGCACTGGGGCCAACGTCCTGACTTTC. The variable domain in full, with the rest retrieved from reference TRBV11-3 and TRBJ2-6, is EAGVVQSPRYKIIEKKQPVAFWCNPISGHNTLYWYLQNLGQGPELLIRYENEEAVDDSQLPKDRFSAERLKGVDSTLKIQPAELGDSAVYLCASSLRAGADSTGANVLTFGAGSRLTVL.

This sequence joins TRBV18 and TRBJ1-3, with D unresolved. The germline V and J ends were trimmed by 3 bases and 1 base, with 13 bases remaining between them. Germline V lookup: CDR1 KGHSH, CDR2 LQKENI. This CDR3 is 16 amino acids long. The CDR3 DNA reads TGTGCCAGCTCACCGACTCCCTTTCATTCTGGAAACACCATATATTTT. Translation gives CASSPTPFHSGNTIYF. Variable domain in full (rest from reference TRBV18 and TRBJ1-3): NAGVMQNPRHLVRRRGQEARLRCSPMKGHSHVYWYRQLPEEGLKFMVYLQKENIIDESGMPKERFSAEFPKEGPSILRIQQVVRGDSAAYFCASSPTPFHSGNTIYFGEGSWLTVV.

This clone came up once. The chain couples TRBV5-4 to TRBJ2-5; 8 nucleotides match TRBD1. After removal of 0 bases from V and 3 bases from J, the junction contained 4 bases not matched to a gene. This CDR3 has 15 residues. Germline-derived CDR1 and CDR2 are SGHNT and YYREEE (reference sequence). In DNA form, the CDR3 reads TGTGCCAGCAGCTTGGAGGACAGGGTGAAAGAGACCCAGTACTTC. It is translated as CASSLEDRVKETQYF.

This chain uses TRBV18 with TRBJ2-3; TRBD1 aligns across 7 bases. The germline V gene encodes CDR1 KGHSH and CDR2 LQKENI. Unmatched junction bases numbered 7, after V lost 6 bases and J lost 7 bases. The CDR3 covers 13 residues. The CDR3 DNA follows: TGTGCCAGCTCCCTTAAGGGGGCACATACGCAGTATTTT. Encoded protein: CASSLKGAHTQYF.

This rearrangement joins TRBV11-2 to TRBJ1-2; 8 nucleotides line up with TRBD1. With V trimmed by 5 bases and J by 2 bases, 4 bases remained unmatched. CDR1 and CDR2 from the germline V gene are SGHAT and FQNNGV. The CDR3 consists of 14 residues. CDR3 protein: CASSPTGDNYGYTF. Written as DNA, the CDR3 is TGTGCCAGCAGCCCGACAGGGGACAACTATGGCTACACCTTC.